Below, one TCR beta chain is given with its context. Its antigen is unidentified. Generated by immunoSEQ multiplex PCR, the TCRdb table keeps only in-frame clones and is missing some. This sample yields nearly 1,000,000 clones, of which around three quarters are seen a single time; roughly 1.5% belongs to the top ten. This specimen comes from a study of shared clonotypes between healthy human individuals. Regarding the study as a whole: Expectations were that clonotype sharing among donors would be affected by sequencing depth. When compared with the clonotypes that were shared by all four sorted-subset donors, the non-shared clonotypes turned out to have lower generation probabilities. For naive CD4 cells, roughly 5.5% of clonotypes were shared across a handful of donors.

The CDR3 runs 15 residues. The ends were cut back, 3 bases at V and 0 bases at J, with 12 bases in the middle. Per germline, CDR1 MGHDK and CDR2 SYGVNS. Sequencing was performed on memory CD4+ T cells sorted from blood. Subset reported: CD45RA-negative fraction. The sequence was collected from a man aged 18-30 years in good health. This chain links TRBV25-1 with TRBJ2-7; D tentatively reads TRBD1 or TRBD2 (5 bases each). CDR3: CASSDGATSSYEQYF. In DNA, the CDR3 is TGTGCCAGCAGTGACGGGGCTACTAGCTCCTACGAGCAGTACTTC.